These T cell receptor beta chains were read from a single sample in a study of neurological immune-mediated disorders. Each CDR3 protein gets one entry after TCRdb re-called the 5' RACE reads with MiXCR. The data contain tens of thousands of distinct CDR3 sequences, about 9% of them seen just once; the ten biggest clones take up about 1.7%. The source material was PBMCs. The receptors shown here come from a man in his forties or fifties in good health. The CDR3 runs from the conserved cysteine through the conserved F or W. D genes are given only for firm matches. The size of a clone is reported for some rows only, either as once, few or many, or as a class for expanded clones.

CDR3nt	CDR3aa	j_gene	v_gene	d_gene	abundance
TGCAGTGCTAGTCCTATCACAGGGGCTAGAGGCTACACCTTC	CSASPITGARGYTF	TRBJ1-2	TRBV20-1	TRBD1	few
TGTGCCAGCAGCTTAGGTTCCGGGGTCGGTCAGCCCCAGCATTTT	CASSLGSGVGQPQHF	TRBJ1-5	TRBV7-2	NA	many
TGTGCCAGCTCCGCCCGGGGGGAGAACACCGGAGAGCTGTTTTTT	CASSARGENTGELFF	TRBJ2-2	TRBV6-4	TRBD2	NA
TGTGCCAGCAGTCCCCGGACTAGCGGGAGGGTGGAGACCCAGTACTTC	CASSPRTSGRVETQYF	TRBJ2-5	TRBV28	TRBD2	few
TGCGCCAGCGCTGCCGGGGACATAACTTATGGCTACACCTTC	CASAAGDITYGYTF	TRBJ1-2	TRBV5-1	NA	many
TGTGCCAGCAGCCAAAGTAACACTGAAGCTTTCTTT	CASSQSNTEAFF	TRBJ1-1	TRBV3-1	NA	NA
TGTGCCAGCAGCCTACTAGCGGGAGGGGGTATTGAGCAGTTCTTC	CASSLLAGGGIEQFF	TRBJ2-1	TRBV2	TRBD2	NA
TGCAGTGCCAAACAGGGCTGGGGGACCCAGTACTTC	CSAKQGWGTQYF	TRBJ2-5	TRBV20-1	NA	many
TGTGCCAGCAGTCAAACAGGGAAGAATTCACCCCTCCACTTT	CASSQTGKNSPLHF	TRBJ1-6	TRBV27	NA	many
TGTGCCAGCAAACCTGTCCCGGGGGTTGGAGCCTACGAGCAGTACTTC	CASKPVPGVGAYEQYF	TRBJ2-7	TRBV27	NA	many
TGTGCCAGCAGCTTAGAGCGAACCTACGAGCAGTACTTC	CASSLERTYEQYF	TRBJ2-7	TRBV7-2	NA	many
TGTGCCAGCAGGACAGGGGGGAATAACTATGGCTACACCTTC	CASRTGGNNYGYTF	TRBJ1-2	TRBV28	TRBD1	many
TGTGCCAGCAGAGAACAGGGAAGAGGGAACACCATATATTTT	CASREQGRGNTIYF	TRBJ1-3	TRBV6-6	NA	many
TGTGCCAGCAGTTTTTCCCCGGGAGGGGTGAATGAGCAGTTCTTC	CASSFSPGGVNEQFF	TRBJ2-1	TRBV27	TRBD2	many
TGTGCCAGCAGCTCCCAAGGGGGGGCCGCAGATACGCAGTATTTT	CASSSQGGAADTQYF	TRBJ2-3	TRBV3-1	NA	NA
TGCAGCGTGCCCGGGACTAGCGGGACAGATACGCAGTATTTT	CSVPGTSGTDTQYF	TRBJ2-3	TRBV29-1	TRBD2	many